One TCR delta chain is described in this entry. No antigen is known for it. This entry is derived from a study of Vδ1+ human thymocytes. Trimming shortened V by 4 bases and J by 1 base, and 22 bases separated the two germline ends. Germline V gene data show CDR1 as TSWWSYY and CDR2 as QGS. The CDR3 extends over 18 amino acids. Thymocytes were sorted as CD3+ TCRVdelta1+ TCRVdelta2- after alphabeta T cell depletion. Whole-study findings and limits: TRG sequences recurred across donors, whereas TRD sequences stayed essentially private. Despite high sort purity, about 19% of thymic T cell receptor delta sequences were Vdelta2. In the thymus, TRG and TRD repertoires looked highly polyclonal with Gaussian CDR3 lengths.

The template was reverse-transcribed extracted RNA. Multiplex PCR used pooled V-gene forward primers and a constant-region reverse primer to amplify CDR3s. TCRdb fed the multiplex PCR reads to CATT. The repertoire includes fewer than 90,000 delta-chain clones, around 35% of them detected once, and about 0.24% sits in the top ten. Sample: Vdelta1+ gamma-delta thymocytes from the thymus. As for subset: FACS-sorted CD3+ TCRalphabeta- TCRVdelta1+ TCRVdelta2- thymocytes. This rearrangement joins TRDV1 to TRDJ1; a weak D match, TRDD3 (6 bases). The origin of this receptor is a boy younger than two who had congenital heart surgery. This CDR3 reads CALGGEKLGGPSTDKLIF. CDR3 DNA: TGTGCTCTTGGGGGAGAGAAGTTAGGGGGACCAAGCACCGATAAACTCATCTTT.